This T cell receptor beta chain is from a study of blood T cell repertoires in COVID-19. Overall study context: The cDNA or gDNA used as material had been derived from T cells, B-cell-depleted T cells, or PBMCs.

Produced via immunoSEQ multiplex PCR; TCRdb's table is partial and in-frame only. The top ten clones hold about 2.5% of a sample with approximately 150,000 clones, 80% to 90% of them seen once. Trimming left V 1 base short and J 4 bases short, with 11 bases between. This CDR3 has 15 amino acids. Germline V lookup: CDR1 SGHVS, CDR2 FNYEAQ. The V and J genes are TRBV7-6 and TRBJ1-3; TRBD1 might be the D (5 bases). The sequence was obtained from a human donor with acute or convalescent COVID-19. The donor label of this sample is uncertain. The sequenced sample consisted of peripheral blood. The CDR3 region is CASSLGQLRGNTIYF. The CDR3 coding sequence is TGTGCCAGCAGCTTAGGACAGCTGAGAGGAAACACCATATATTTT.